A single TCR beta chain is shown here with its context. Its antigen is undetermined. This CDR3 comprises 14 residues. CDR1 is SGHNT, CDR2 YENEEA, per germline. The V and J ends lost 3 bases and 0 bases respectively, with 8 bases between them. Full-length variable regions came from constant-region reverse primers plus semi-nested Nested Universal Primer A PCR. TCRdb fed the 5' RACE reads into MiXCR, producing one record per CDR3 protein. Among about 40,000 distinct CDR3 sequences listed, 15% to 20% were seen once. Findings of the study overall: The larger-cohort validation was restricted to a single TCR beta V-J rearrangement rather than whole repertoires. Tumor memory CD4+ T cell TCR gene usage clustered with blood and lymph node memory CD4+ cells and lymph node naive CD4+ cells.

The sequence came from a female donor with breast cancer. The chain employs TRBV11-3 and TRBJ2-5; no clear D gene. Sequenced sample: naive CD4+ T cells sorted from a lymph node. The subset: naive CD4+ T cells, CD4+CD45RA+CD25-. The CDR3 DNA follows: TGTGCCAGCAGCTTCCTTACGTACCAAGAGACCCAGTACTTC. It codes for CASSFLTYQETQYF.